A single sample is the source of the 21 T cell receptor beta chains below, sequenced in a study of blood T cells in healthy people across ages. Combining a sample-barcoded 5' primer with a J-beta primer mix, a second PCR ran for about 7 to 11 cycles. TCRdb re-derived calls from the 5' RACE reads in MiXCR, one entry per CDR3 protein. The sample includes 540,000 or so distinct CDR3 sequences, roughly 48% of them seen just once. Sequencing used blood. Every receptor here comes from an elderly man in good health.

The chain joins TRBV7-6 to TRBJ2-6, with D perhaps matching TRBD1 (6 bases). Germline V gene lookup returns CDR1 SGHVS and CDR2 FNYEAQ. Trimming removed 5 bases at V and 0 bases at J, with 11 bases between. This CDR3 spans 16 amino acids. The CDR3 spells CASSPGTPSGANVLTF. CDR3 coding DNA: TGTGCCAGCAGCCCCGGGACACCCTCTGGGGCCAACGTCCTGACTTTC.

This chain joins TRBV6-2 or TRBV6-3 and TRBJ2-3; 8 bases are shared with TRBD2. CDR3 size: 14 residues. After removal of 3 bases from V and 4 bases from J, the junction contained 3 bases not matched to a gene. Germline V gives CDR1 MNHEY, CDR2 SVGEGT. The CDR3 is CASSYGTRADTQYF. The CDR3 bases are TGTGCCAGCAGTTATGGGACTAGGGCAGATACGCAGTATTTT.

CDR3 residues: CSAKDRGFGTDTQYF. The CDR3 bases are TGCAGTGCAAAGGACAGGGGGTTTGGCACAGATACGCAGTATTTT. The gene calls are TRBV20-1 and TRBJ2-3, with TRBD1 matching 10 bases. CDR1 and CDR2 (germline): DFQATT, SNEGSKA (reference sequence). The CDR3 covers 15 residues. J was trimmed by 1 base and V by 6 bases; bases with no gene match: 7.

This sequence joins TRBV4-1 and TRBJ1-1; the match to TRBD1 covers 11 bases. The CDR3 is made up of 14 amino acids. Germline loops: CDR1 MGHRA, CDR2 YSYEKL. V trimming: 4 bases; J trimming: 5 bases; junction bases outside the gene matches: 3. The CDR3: CASSLDRGRTEAFF. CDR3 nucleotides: TGCGCCAGCAGCCTGGACAGGGGGCGAACTGAAGCTTTCTTT.

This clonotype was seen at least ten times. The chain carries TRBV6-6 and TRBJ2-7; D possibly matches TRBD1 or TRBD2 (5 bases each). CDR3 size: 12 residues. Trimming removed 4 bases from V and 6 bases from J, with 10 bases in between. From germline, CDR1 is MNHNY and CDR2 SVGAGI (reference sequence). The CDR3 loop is CASSFEGSEQYF. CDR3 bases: TGTGCCAGCAGTTTCGAGGGGAGCGAGCAGTACTTC.

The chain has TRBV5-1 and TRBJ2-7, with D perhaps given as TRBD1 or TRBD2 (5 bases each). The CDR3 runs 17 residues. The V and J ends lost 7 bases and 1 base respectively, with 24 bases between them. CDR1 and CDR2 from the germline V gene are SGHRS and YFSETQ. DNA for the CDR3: TGCGCCAGCCAATTATCTACGACCGGGACCTCGTCCTACGAGCAGTACTTC. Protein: CASQLSTTGTSSYEQYF.

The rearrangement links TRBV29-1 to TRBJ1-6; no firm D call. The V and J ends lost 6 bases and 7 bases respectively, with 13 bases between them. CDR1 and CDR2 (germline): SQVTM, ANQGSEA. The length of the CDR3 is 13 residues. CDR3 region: CSVREAGNSPLHF. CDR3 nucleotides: TGCAGCGTGCGGGAGGCCGGGAATTCACCCCTCCACTTT.

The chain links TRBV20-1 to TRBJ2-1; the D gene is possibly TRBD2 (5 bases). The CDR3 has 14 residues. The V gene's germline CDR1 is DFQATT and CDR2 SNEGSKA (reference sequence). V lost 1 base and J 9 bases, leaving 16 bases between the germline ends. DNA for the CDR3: TGCAGTGCTAGAGCCGGCGGGCCGGGCGGTGAGCAGTTCTTC. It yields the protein CSARAGGPGGEQFF.

The CDR3 nucleotides are TGTGCCAGCAGCTTAGTGGAGGACAGATCCTACGAGCAGTACTTC. Translating gives CASSLVEDRSYEQYF. This sequence joins TRBV7-6 and TRBJ2-7; possible D gene TRBD1, 6 bases. The germline V and J ends were trimmed by 1 base and 1 base, with 11 bases remaining between them. This CDR3 is built from 15 residues. Germline assignment: CDR1 SGHVS and CDR2 FNYEAQ.

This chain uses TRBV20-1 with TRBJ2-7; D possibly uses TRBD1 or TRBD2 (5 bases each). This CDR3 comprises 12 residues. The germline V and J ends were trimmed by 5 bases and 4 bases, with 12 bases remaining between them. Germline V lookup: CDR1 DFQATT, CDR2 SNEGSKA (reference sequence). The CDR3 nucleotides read TGCAGTGCTCGGGACCCCCTTTACGAGCAGTACTTC. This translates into CSARDPLYEQYF.

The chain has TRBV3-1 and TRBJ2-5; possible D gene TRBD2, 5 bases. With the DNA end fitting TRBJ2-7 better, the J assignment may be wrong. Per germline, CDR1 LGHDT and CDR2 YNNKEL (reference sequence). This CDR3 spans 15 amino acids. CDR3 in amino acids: CASSQKGRLHYEQYF. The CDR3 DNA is TGTGCCAGCAGCCAAAAAGGGAGATTACACTACGAGCAGTACTTC.

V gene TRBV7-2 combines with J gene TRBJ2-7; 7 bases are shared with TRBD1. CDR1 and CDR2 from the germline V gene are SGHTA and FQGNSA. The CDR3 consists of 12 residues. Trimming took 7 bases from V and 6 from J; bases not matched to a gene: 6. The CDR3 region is CASTQGLGEQYF. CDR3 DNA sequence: TGTGCCAGCACACAGGGGTTGGGCGAGCAGTACTTC.

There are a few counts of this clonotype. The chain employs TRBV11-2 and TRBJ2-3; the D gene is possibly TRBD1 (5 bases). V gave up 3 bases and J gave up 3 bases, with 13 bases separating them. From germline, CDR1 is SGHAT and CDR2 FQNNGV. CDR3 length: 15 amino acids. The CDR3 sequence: CASSFGRTWTDTQYF. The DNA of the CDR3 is TGTGCCAGCAGCTTCGGTAGGACATGGACAGATACGCAGTATTTT.

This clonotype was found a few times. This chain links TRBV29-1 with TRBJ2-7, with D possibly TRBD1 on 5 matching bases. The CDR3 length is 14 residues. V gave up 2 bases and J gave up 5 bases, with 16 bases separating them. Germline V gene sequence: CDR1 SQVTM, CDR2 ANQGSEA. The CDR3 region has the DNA TGCAGCGTTGAAAGATCGGACATCTCGGACGAGCAGTACTTC. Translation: CSVERSDISDEQYF.

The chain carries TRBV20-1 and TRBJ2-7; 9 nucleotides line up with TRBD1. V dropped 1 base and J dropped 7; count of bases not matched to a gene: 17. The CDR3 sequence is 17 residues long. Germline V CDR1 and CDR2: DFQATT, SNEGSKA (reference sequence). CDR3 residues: CSARAPWTGATAGEQYF. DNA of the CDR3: TGCAGTGCTAGAGCCCCTTGGACAGGGGCAACAGCAGGGGAGCAGTACTTC.

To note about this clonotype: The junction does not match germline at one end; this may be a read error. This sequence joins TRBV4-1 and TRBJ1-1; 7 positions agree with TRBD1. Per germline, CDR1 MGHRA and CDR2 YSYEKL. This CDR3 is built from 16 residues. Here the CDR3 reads CANSPSLQGDYAEAFF. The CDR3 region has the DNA TGCGCCAACAGCCCTTCCCTGCAGGGGGATTACGCTGAAGCTTTCTTT.

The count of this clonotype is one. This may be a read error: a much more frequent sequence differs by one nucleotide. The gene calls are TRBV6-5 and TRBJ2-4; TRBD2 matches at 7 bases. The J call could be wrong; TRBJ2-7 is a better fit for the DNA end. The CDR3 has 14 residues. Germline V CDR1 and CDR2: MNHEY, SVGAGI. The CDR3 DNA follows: TGTGCCAGCAGTCGACGAGCGGGGACCTACGAGCAGTACTTC. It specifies CASSRRAGTYEQYF.

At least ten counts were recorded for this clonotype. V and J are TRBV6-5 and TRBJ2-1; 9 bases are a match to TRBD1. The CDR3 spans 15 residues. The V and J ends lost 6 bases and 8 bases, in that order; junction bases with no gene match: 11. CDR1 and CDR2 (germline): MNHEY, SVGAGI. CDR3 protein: CASRTRQGVLDEQFF. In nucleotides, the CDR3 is TGTGCCAGCAGGACTCGACAGGGGGTCTTGGATGAGCAGTTCTTC.

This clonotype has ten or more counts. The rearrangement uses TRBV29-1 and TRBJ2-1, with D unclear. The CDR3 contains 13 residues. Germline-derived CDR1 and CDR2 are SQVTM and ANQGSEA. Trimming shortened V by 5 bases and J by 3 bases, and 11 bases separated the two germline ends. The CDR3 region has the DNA TGCAGCGTTCGCCAGGCCGGCTACAATGAGCAGTTCTTC. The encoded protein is CSVRQAGYNEQFF.

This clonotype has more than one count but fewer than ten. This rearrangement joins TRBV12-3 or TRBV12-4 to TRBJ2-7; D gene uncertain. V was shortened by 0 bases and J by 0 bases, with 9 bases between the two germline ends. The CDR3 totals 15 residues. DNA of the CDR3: TGTGCCAGCAGTTTAGCACGGGTAAGCTCCTACGAGCAGTACTTC. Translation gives CASSLARVSSYEQYF.

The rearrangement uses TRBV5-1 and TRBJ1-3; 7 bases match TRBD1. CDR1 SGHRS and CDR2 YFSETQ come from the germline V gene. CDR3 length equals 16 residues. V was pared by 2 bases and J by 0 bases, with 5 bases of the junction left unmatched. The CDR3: CASSLWGQHSGNTIYF. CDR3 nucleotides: TGCGCCAGCAGCTTATGGGGACAGCACTCTGGAAACACCATATATTTT.